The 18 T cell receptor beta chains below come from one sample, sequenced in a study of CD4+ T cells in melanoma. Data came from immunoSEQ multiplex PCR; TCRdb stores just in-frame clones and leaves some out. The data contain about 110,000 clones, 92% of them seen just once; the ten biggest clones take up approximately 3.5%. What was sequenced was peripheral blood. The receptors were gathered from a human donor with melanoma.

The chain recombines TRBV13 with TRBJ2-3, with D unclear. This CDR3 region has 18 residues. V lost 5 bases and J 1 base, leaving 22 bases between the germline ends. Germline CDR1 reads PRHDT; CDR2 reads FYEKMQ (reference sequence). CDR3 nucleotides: TGTGCCAGCAGCCCAATGGGGTCATCCACACGGGGCACAGATACGCAGTATTTT. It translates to CASSPMGSSTRGTDTQYF.

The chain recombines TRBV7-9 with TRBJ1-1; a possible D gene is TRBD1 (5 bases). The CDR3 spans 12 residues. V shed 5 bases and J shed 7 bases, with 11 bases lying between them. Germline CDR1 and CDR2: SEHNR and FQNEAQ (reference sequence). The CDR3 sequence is CASSAQGVEAFF. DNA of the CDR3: TGTGCCAGCAGCGCTCAGGGTGTTGAAGCTTTCTTT.

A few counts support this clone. The CDR3, as DNA: TGCGCCAGCAGCCGGACGCTAATCTACGAGCAGTACTTC. Translation: CASSRTLIYEQYF. This rearrangement joins TRBV4-3 to TRBJ2-7; D gene ambiguous. V was shortened by 4 bases and J by 3 bases, with 10 bases between the two germline ends. The germline V gene encodes CDR1 LGHNA and CDR2 YSLEER. The CDR3 sequence is 13 residues long.

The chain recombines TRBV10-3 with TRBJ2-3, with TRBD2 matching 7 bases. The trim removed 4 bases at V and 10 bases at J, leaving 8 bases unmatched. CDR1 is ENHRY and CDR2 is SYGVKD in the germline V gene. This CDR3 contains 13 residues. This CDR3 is CAISAGERGAQYF. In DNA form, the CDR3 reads TGTGCCATCAGTGCCGGGGAGCGGGGTGCGCAGTATTTT.

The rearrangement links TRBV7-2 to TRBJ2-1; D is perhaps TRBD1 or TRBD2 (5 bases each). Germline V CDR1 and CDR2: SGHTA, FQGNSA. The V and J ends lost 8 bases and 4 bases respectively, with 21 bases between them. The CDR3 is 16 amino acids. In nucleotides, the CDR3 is TGTGCCAGCCGCGACCCGGGACGGACGCCTTACAATGAGCAGTTCTTC. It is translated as CASRDPGRTPYNEQFF.

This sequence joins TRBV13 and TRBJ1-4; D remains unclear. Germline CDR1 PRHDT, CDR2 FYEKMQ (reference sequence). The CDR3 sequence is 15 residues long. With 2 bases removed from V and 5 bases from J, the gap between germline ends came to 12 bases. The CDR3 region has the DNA TGTGCCAGCAGCTTACGAGGAGGAGGGAATGAAAAACTGTTTTTT. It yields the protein CASSLRGGGNEKLFF.

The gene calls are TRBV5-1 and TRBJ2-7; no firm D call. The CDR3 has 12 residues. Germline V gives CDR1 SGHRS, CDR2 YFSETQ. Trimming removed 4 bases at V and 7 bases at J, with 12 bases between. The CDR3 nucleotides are TGCGCCAGCAGCCCCCCACCGGAGGAGCAGTACTTC. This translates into CASSPPPEEQYF.

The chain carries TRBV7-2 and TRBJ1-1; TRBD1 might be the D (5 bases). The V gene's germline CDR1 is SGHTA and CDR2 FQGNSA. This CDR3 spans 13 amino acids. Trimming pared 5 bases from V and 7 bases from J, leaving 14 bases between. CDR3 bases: TGTGCCAGCAGCCCCGGGACGACATATGAAGCTTTCTTT. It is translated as CASSPGTTYEAFF. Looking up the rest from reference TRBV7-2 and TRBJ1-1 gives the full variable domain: GAGVSQSPSNKVTEKGKDVELRCDPISGHTALYWYRQSLGQGLEFLIYFQGNSAPDKSGLPSDRFSAERTGGSVSTLTIQRTQQEDSAVYLCASSPGTTYEAFFGQGTRLTVV.

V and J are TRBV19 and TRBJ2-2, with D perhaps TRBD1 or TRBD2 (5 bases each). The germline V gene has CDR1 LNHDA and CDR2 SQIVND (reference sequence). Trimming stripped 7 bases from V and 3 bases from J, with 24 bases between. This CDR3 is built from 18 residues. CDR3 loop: CASKPAGVGRGDTGELFF. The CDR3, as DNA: TGTGCCAGTAAACCGGCTGGAGTGGGGAGAGGGGACACCGGGGAGCTGTTTTTT.

The CDR3 DNA sequence: TGTGCCAGCAGCTTAACATACGCGGGAGCTAGGGATCATGAGCAGTTCTTC. Amino acids: CASSLTYAGARDHEQFF. The rearrangement joins TRBV7-3 to TRBJ2-1; 7 bases are shared with TRBD2. The length of the CDR3 is 17 residues. The V gene end was trimmed by 0 bases and the J gene end by 8 bases; junction bases not matched to a gene: 13. Germline CDR1 reads SGHTA; CDR2 reads FQGTGA.

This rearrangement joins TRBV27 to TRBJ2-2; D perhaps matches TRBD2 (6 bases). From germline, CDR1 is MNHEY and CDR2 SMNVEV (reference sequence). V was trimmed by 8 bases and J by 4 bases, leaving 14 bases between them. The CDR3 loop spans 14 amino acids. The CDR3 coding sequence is TGTGCCAGCCAGGACTACCATGCCACCGGGGAGCTGTTTTTT. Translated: CASQDYHATGELFF.

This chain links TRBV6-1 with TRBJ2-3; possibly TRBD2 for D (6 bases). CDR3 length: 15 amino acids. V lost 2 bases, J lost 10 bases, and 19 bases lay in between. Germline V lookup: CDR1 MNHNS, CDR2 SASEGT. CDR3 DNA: TGTGCCAGCAGTGAACCGCCCGGACTATCTAATCCGCAGTATTTT. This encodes CASSEPPGLSNPQYF.

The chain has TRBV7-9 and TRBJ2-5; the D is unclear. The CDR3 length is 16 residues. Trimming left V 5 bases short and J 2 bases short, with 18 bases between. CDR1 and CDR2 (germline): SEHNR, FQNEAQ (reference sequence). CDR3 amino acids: CASSQDGTSAQETQYF. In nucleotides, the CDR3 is TGTGCCAGCAGCCAAGACGGAACCTCGGCGCAAGAGACCCAGTACTTC.

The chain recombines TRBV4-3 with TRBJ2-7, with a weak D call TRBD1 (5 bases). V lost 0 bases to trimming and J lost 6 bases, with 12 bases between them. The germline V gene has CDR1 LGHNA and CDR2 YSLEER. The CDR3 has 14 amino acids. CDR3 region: CASSQEGRASEQYF. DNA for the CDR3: TGCGCCAGCAGCCAAGAGGGCAGGGCGAGCGAGCAGTACTTC.

Here the CDR3 DNA reads TGTGCCAGCAGTTATCAACAGCTAAATCAGCCCCAGCATTTT. Protein product: CASSYQQLNQPQHF. V and J are TRBV6-5 and TRBJ1-5; unclear D gene. With 3 bases removed from V and 4 bases from J, the gap between germline ends came to 10 bases. The CDR3 has 14 residues. Germline V gene data show CDR1 as MNHEY and CDR2 as SVGAGI.

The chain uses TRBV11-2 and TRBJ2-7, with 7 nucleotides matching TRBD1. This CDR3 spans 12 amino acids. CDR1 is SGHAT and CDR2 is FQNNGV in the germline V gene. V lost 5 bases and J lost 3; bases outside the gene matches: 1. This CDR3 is CASSRQGYEQYF. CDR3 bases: TGTGCCAGCAGCCGACAGGGCTACGAGCAGTACTTC.

CDR3 residues: CASSFVAGNTIYF. In nucleotides, the CDR3 is TGTGCCAGCAGTTTCGTTGCCGGAAACACCATATATTTT. This chain joins TRBV28 and TRBJ1-3; D is ambiguous. The V and J ends lost 3 bases and 4 bases respectively, with 7 bases between them. This CDR3 spans 13 amino acids. Germline-derived CDR1 and CDR2 are MDHEN and SYDVKM.

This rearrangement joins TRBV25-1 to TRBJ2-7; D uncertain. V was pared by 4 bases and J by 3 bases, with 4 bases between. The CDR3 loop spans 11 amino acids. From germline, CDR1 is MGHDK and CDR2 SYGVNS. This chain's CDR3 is CASSVIYEQYF. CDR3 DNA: TGTGCCAGCAGTGTAATCTACGAGCAGTACTTC.